This TCR beta chain was sequenced during a study of cytomegalovirus exposure and HLA in healthy donors. PCR primers comprised 60 Vbeta and 13 Jbeta primers. Libraries were prepared by immunoSEQ multiplex PCR; TCRdb keeps only in-frame clonotypes and omits some of them. The sample shows 120,000 or so clones, around 84% of them seen only once. V gave up 6 bases and J gave up 4 bases, with 22 bases separating them. Germline-derived CDR1 and CDR2 are SGHRS and YFSETQ. This CDR3 is 16 amino acids long. The chain is built from TRBV5-1 and TRBJ1-1, with D unclear. The receptor was isolated from a young woman in good health and CMV-seronegative. The material sequenced was PBMCs. The CDR3 is CASMTNGGPGGTEAFF. CDR3 coding DNA: TGCGCCAGCATGACGAATGGAGGCCCGGGCGGCACTGAAGCTTTCTTT. Using reference TRBV5-1 and TRBJ1-1 for the parts outside the CDR3, the full variable domain is KAGVTQTPRYLIKTRGQQVTLSCSPISGHRSVSWYQQTPGQGLQFLFEYFSETQRNKGNFPGRFSGRQFSNSRSEMNVSTLELGDSALYLCASMTNGGPGGTEAFFGQGTRLTVV.